Following are 7 T cell receptor beta chains from one sample sequenced in a study of cytomegalovirus exposure and HLA in healthy donors. Data came from immunoSEQ multiplex PCR; TCRdb stores just in-frame clones and leaves some out. The sample has about 89,000 clones, 84% seen once. Input material: PBMCs. The receptors shown here come from a woman aged 18-29 years in good health and CMV-seropositive.

This sequence joins TRBV14 and TRBJ2-1, with D possibly TRBD1 on 5 matching bases. CDR1 is SGHDN and CDR2 is FVKESK in the germline V gene. V was clipped by 3 bases and J by 7 bases, with 13 bases between them. The CDR3 is 14 residues long. DNA of the CDR3: TGTGCCAGCAGCCAGACGTTTTCAGGGAATGAGCAGTTCTTC. Protein product: CASSQTFSGNEQFF.

CDR3 sequence (DNA): TGTGCCAGCAGTAAAGAAACAGGGGACGAGCAGTACTTC. This sequence encodes CASSKETGDEQYF. V is TRBV2 and J is TRBJ2-7, with TRBD1 identical over 7 bases. This CDR3 comprises 13 residues. The trim removed 5 bases at V and 5 bases at J, leaving 6 bases unmatched. The V gene's germline CDR1 is SNHLY and CDR2 FYNNEI.

The chain carries TRBV11-2 and TRBJ1-1; tentative D call: TRBD1 (6 bases). Germline lookup yields CDR1 SGHAT and CDR2 FQNNGV. Trimming cost V 3 bases and J 8 bases, with 10 bases left between them. This CDR3 is 12 amino acids long. The CDR3 sequence: CASSFTGPEAFF. The CDR3 DNA follows: TGTGCCAGCAGCTTCACAGGGCCCGAAGCTTTCTTT.

This clone was detected a few times. The chain has TRBV7-9 and TRBJ2-5, with 15 bases aligning to TRBD2. V shed 5 bases and J 4 bases; nucleotides not matched to a gene: 2. CDR3 size: 15 residues. Germline V CDR1 and CDR2: SEHNR, FQNEAQ (reference sequence). The CDR3, as DNA: TGTGCCAGCAGCCAGGGACTAGCGGGGGGAGAGACCCAGTACTTC. This translates into CASSQGLAGGETQYF.

The J gene is TRBJ2-7, the V gene TRBV2; no clear D. CDR1 and CDR2 (germline): SNHLY, FYNNEI. This CDR3 region has 15 residues. V was shortened by 5 bases and J by 0 bases, with 14 bases between the two germline ends. This chain's CDR3 is CASSIDLNSSYEQYF. The CDR3 DNA is TGTGCCAGCAGTATTGATTTGAACAGCTCCTACGAGCAGTACTTC.

The J gene is TRBJ1-6, the V gene TRBV15; TRBD1 matches at 10 bases. Trimming cost V 2 bases and J 8 bases; bases outside gene matches: 6. Germline V gene lookup returns CDR1 LNHNV and CDR2 YYDKDF (reference sequence). The length of the CDR3 is 16 residues. The DNA for the CDR3 is TGTGCCACCAGCAGACCCGGGGACAGGGGTGATTCACCCCTCCACTTT. Translation gives CATSRPGDRGDSPLHF.

This sequence joins TRBV7-8 and TRBJ2-7, with D unresolved. The length of the CDR3 is 12 residues. V shed 7 bases and J shed 3 bases, with 10 bases lying between them. Per the germline V gene, CDR1 is SGHVS and CDR2 is FQNEAQ. The CDR3 nucleotides are TGTGCCAGCACCCCTCTTCTCTACGAGCAGTACTTC. Encoded protein: CASTPLLYEQYF.